A single TCR beta chain is shown here with its context. As yet, its antigen is unknown. J was trimmed by 6 bases and V by 3 bases; bases with no gene match: 17. The CDR3 spans 18 residues. The germline V gene has CDR1 KGHSH and CDR2 LQKENI. The sample originates from a study of shared clonotypes between healthy human individuals. Regarding the study as a whole: Depth was large, yet rarefaction showed that sorted-subset sequencing was incomplete. What limited the represented genetic and exposure-history diversity was the small number of donors. Naive CD4 clonotypes overlapped across a handful of donors at approximately 5.3%.

TCRdb's copy holds only in-frame clones and misses some; the assay was immunoSEQ multiplex PCR. The sample has roughly 700,000 clones; approximately 79% are singletons. The gene calls are TRBV18 and TRBJ2-7, with 10 positions matching TRBD2. This TCR was recovered from a woman aged 30 to 39 in good health. Sequencing was performed on memory CD4+ T cells sorted from blood. Specified subset: CD45RA-negative fraction. The CDR3 coding sequence is TGTGCCAGCTCACCCCGGGCTAGCGGGAGTGGGGCGAGTTCCGAGCAGTACTTC. Translation: CASSPRASGSGASSEQYF.